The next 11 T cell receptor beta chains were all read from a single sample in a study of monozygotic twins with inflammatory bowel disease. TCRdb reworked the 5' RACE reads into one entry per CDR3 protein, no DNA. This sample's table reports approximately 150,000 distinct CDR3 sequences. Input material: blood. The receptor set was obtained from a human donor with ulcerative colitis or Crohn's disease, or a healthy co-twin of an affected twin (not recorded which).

The CDR3 loop reads CASSKRIRWANYEQYF. The chain couples TRBV5-6 to TRBJ2-7; TCRdb reports TRBD1, a call that lacks DNA to check it against. CDR3 length equals 16 residues. Germline V gene sequence: CDR1 SGHDT, CDR2 YYEEEE.

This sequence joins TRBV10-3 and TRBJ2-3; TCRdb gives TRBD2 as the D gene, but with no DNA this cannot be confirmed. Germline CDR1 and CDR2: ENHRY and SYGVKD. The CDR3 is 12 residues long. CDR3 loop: CAITDPSQPQYF.

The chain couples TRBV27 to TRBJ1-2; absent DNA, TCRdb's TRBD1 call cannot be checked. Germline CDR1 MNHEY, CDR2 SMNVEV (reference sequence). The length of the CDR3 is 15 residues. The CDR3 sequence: CASSLGGGLGYGYTF.

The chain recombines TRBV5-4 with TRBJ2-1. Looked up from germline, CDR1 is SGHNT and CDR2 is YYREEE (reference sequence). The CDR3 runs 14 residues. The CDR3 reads CASSLVGSNNEQFF.

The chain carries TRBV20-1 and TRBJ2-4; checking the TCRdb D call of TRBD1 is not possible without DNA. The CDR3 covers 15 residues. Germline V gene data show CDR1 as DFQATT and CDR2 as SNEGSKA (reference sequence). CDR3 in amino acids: CSKANRALAKNMQYF.

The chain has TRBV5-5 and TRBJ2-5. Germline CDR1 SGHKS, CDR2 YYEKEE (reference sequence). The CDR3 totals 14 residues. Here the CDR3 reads CASSLLGDQETQYF.

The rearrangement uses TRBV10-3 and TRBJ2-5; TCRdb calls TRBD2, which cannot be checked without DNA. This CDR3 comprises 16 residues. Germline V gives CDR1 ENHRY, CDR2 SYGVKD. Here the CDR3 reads CAIKGVKGGAQETQYF.

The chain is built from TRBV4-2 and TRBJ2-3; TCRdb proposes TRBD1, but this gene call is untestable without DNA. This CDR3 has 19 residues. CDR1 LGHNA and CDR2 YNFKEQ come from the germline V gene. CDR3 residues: CASSQGPGSGRPSTDTQYF.

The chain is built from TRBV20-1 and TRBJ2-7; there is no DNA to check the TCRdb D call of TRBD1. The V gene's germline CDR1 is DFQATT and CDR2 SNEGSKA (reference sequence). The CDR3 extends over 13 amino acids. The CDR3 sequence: CSASNLQAYEQYF.

CDR3 residues: CASSIVGQMNTEAFF. The rearrangement links TRBV19 to TRBJ1-1; the D call from TCRdb, TRBD1, cannot be confirmed without DNA. Germline V gene data show CDR1 as LNHDA and CDR2 as SQIVND (reference sequence). CDR3 length equals 15 residues. Filled out from reference TRBV19 and TRBJ1-1, the complete variable domain reads DGGITQSPKYLFRKEGQNVTLSCEQNLNHDAMYWYRQDPGQGLRLIYYSQIVNDFQKGDIAEGYSVSREKKESFPLTVTSAQKNPTAFYLCASSIVGQMNTEAFFGQGTRLTVV.

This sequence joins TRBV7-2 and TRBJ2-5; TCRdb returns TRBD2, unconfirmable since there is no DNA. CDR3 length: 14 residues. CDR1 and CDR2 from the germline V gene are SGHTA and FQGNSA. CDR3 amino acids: CASSSLAGTETQYF.